Following are 13 T cell receptor beta chains from one sample sequenced in a study of T cell repertoires in cytomegalovirus infection. TCRdb called the reads again in MiXCR, with one record for every CDR3 protein. This sample has some 120,000 distinct CDR3 sequences; around 10% occur once, and the top ten carry approximately 31%. These receptors' targets are unknown. The specimen was PBMCs, sequenced either directly or after in vitro stimulation (not recorded which). The receptors here all came from a human donor in good health (CMV status not recorded). Some clones in this sample may be carry-over from other donors' samples.

Details on this clonotype: This clone may be a read error of a much larger clone one base away. The chain recombines TRBV7-4 with TRBJ2-3; TRBD1 matches 8 bases. The CDR3 spans 15 residues. Trimming cost V 5 bases and J 3 bases; bases outside gene matches: 7. Germline V gives CDR1 SGHVT, CDR2 SQSDAQ. CDR3 DNA: TGTGCCAGCAGCCCCGGGGACAGGAGGACAGATACGCAGTATTTT. It yields the protein CASSPGDRRTDTQYF.

This clonotype was seen at least ten times. The rearrangement uses TRBV7-3 and TRBJ2-5; tentatively, D is TRBD2 (5 bases). Trimming stripped 5 bases from V and 5 bases from J, with 15 bases between. The CDR3 covers 14 residues. The V gene's germline CDR1 is SGHTA and CDR2 FQGTGA. CDR3 DNA: TGTGCCAGCAGCCCGACTATGACTTGGGAGACCCAGTACTTC. Its protein product is CASSPTMTWETQYF.

This clonotype has a handful of counts. The chain carries TRBV6-1 and TRBJ2-1, with a tentative D call TRBD2 (6 bases). Trimming took 7 bases from V and 5 from J, leaving 18 bases between them. The germline V gene encodes CDR1 MNHNS and CDR2 SASEGT. This CDR3 spans 15 amino acids. The CDR3 nucleotides read TGTGCCAGCATAGGCCGACAGTCGGGGGACAATGAGCAGTTCTTC. Translation gives CASIGRQSGDNEQFF.

A few counts support this clonotype. The gene calls are TRBV7-2 and TRBJ1-2; tentative D call: TRBD1 (6 bases). The CDR3 consists of 14 residues. With 5 bases removed from V and 8 bases from J, the gap between germline ends came to 18 bases. Germline V gene sequence: CDR1 SGHTA, CDR2 FQGNSA. DNA of the CDR3: TGTGCCAGCAGCGACGGGGGGGGCCTCTTAGGCTACACCTTC. Its protein product is CASSDGGGLLGYTF.

The chain carries TRBV19 and TRBJ2-7, with D possibly matching TRBD1 (6 bases). Trimming cost V 6 bases and J 2 bases, with 11 bases left between them. The germline V gene encodes CDR1 LNHDA and CDR2 SQIVND (reference sequence). The CDR3 is 13 residues long. Here the CDR3 reads CASSPGATYEQYV. The CDR3 nucleotides are TGTGCCAGTAGCCCAGGGGCAACCTACGAGCAGTACGTC.

This clonotype was counted at least ten times. For the CDR3, the DNA is TGTGCCAGCAGTGGAAGAACCAGAGCCGGACAGGGGTTTGGCAATCAGCCCCAGCATTTT. Residues: CASSGRTRAGQGFGNQPQHF. The chain joins TRBV6-1 to TRBJ1-5; TRBD1 matches 9 bases. Germline CDR1 is MNHNS and CDR2 is SASEGT. CDR3 length equals 20 residues. V was pared by 4 bases and J by 2 bases, with 18 bases of the junction left unmatched.

The chain links TRBV27 to TRBJ2-2; D may be TRBD2 (6 bases). V dropped 5 bases and J dropped 3 bases, with 16 bases sitting between them. Germline V lookup: CDR1 MNHEY, CDR2 SMNVEV (reference sequence). The CDR3 length is 16 residues. The CDR3 nucleotides are TGTGCCAGCAGTACCTTATCGCGGAGGGACACCGGGGAGCTGTTTTTT. Protein sequence: CASSTLSRRDTGELFF.

This clonotype occurred many times. The chain carries TRBV6-1 and TRBJ2-7, with D perhaps matching TRBD1 or TRBD2 (6 bases each). V was shortened by 1 base and J by 1 base, with 14 bases between the two germline ends. In germline, CDR1 is MNHNS, CDR2 SASEGT. The CDR3 sequence is 16 residues long. The CDR3 DNA reads as TGTGCCAGCAGTGAAGTACCGGGGGCCTCTTCCTACGAGCAGTACGTC. It specifies CASSEVPGASSYEQYV.

This clonotype showed up just a few times. The rearrangement joins TRBV7-9 to TRBJ2-1; 9 nucleotides agree with TRBD2. Germline V lookup: CDR1 SEHNR, CDR2 FQNEAQ (reference sequence). J gave up 7 bases and V 4 bases, and 8 bases lay outside the gene matches. The CDR3 loop spans 15 amino acids. CDR3 amino acids: CASSSALAGRNEQFF. The CDR3 DNA reads TGTGCCAGCAGCTCGGCGCTAGCGGGAAGGAATGAGCAGTTCTTC.

This clonotype was seen a handful of times. The chain employs TRBV24-1 and TRBJ1-2; D gene uncertain. The V end lost 1 base, the J end lost 6 bases, and 2 bases lay between the germline ends. CDR3 length: 11 amino acids. Looked up from germline, CDR1 is KGHDR and CDR2 is SFDVKD. The CDR3 DNA reads TGTGCCACCAGTGATTTTGATGGCTACACCTTC. Its protein is CATSDFDGYTF.

This clonotype has just a few counts. The chain joins TRBV2 to TRBJ2-1, with 12 bases matching TRBD2. Trimming at V came to 9 bases and at J to 4 bases, leaving 1 base not matched to a gene. This CDR3 region has 13 residues. The germline gives CDR1 SNHLY, CDR2 FYNNEI. The CDR3 here is CARGTSGYNEQFF. The CDR3 DNA is TGTGCCAGGGGGACTAGCGGGTACAATGAGCAGTTCTTC.

This clonotype was recorded at least ten times. The V and J genes are TRBV12-3 or TRBV12-4 and TRBJ2-5; D is possibly TRBD2 (6 bases). The CDR3 runs 14 residues. V was trimmed by 5 bases and J by 9 bases, leaving 19 bases between them. In DNA, the CDR3 is TGTGCCAGCAGTGCCGGGACTCGGGTTGGGGCCCAGTACTTC. This codes for CASSAGTRVGAQYF.

This clonotype has ten or more counts. This chain uses TRBV12-3 or TRBV12-4 with TRBJ1-2; TRBD1 might be the D (5 bases). V shed 6 bases and J shed 0 bases, with 20 bases lying between them. The CDR3 runs 17 residues. DNA for the CDR3: TGTGCCAGCAGCGTAAACCCCCGGGGGGGAACTAACTATGGCTACACCTTC. Encoded protein: CASSVNPRGGTNYGYTF.